This T cell receptor beta chain was documented in a study of blood T cell repertoires in COVID-19. At the level of the study: Acute-phase and convalescent COVID-19 samples originated in the United States, Italy and Spain. Sample material is recorded as cDNA or gDNA derived from T cells, B-cell-depleted T cells, or PBMCs.

Original handling: Estimated nucleated cell counts came from reference gene primer amplification. TCRdb keeps only in-frame clones here, not all; method: immunoSEQ multiplex PCR. V and J calls and clone size come straight from that table; D and trimming were deduced from the DNA. Among 250,000 to 350,000 clones listed, about 81% were seen once. A Seattle source enrolled patients during active infection and followed them longitudinally. V was trimmed by 3 bases and J by 2 bases, leaving 17 bases between them. The CDR3 has 16 residues. CDR1 and CDR2 from the germline V gene are SQVTM and ANQGSEA. The receptor's source is a human donor with COVID-19, enrolled during active disease. The donor label of this sample is uncertain. Material: peripheral blood. This chain joins TRBV29-1 and TRBJ2-1, with D perhaps TRBD1 (5 bases). CDR3 residues: CSVEVVGARAYNEQFF. The CDR3 DNA follows: TGCAGCGTTGAGGTGGTAGGGGCTCGGGCCTACAATGAGCAGTTCTTC.